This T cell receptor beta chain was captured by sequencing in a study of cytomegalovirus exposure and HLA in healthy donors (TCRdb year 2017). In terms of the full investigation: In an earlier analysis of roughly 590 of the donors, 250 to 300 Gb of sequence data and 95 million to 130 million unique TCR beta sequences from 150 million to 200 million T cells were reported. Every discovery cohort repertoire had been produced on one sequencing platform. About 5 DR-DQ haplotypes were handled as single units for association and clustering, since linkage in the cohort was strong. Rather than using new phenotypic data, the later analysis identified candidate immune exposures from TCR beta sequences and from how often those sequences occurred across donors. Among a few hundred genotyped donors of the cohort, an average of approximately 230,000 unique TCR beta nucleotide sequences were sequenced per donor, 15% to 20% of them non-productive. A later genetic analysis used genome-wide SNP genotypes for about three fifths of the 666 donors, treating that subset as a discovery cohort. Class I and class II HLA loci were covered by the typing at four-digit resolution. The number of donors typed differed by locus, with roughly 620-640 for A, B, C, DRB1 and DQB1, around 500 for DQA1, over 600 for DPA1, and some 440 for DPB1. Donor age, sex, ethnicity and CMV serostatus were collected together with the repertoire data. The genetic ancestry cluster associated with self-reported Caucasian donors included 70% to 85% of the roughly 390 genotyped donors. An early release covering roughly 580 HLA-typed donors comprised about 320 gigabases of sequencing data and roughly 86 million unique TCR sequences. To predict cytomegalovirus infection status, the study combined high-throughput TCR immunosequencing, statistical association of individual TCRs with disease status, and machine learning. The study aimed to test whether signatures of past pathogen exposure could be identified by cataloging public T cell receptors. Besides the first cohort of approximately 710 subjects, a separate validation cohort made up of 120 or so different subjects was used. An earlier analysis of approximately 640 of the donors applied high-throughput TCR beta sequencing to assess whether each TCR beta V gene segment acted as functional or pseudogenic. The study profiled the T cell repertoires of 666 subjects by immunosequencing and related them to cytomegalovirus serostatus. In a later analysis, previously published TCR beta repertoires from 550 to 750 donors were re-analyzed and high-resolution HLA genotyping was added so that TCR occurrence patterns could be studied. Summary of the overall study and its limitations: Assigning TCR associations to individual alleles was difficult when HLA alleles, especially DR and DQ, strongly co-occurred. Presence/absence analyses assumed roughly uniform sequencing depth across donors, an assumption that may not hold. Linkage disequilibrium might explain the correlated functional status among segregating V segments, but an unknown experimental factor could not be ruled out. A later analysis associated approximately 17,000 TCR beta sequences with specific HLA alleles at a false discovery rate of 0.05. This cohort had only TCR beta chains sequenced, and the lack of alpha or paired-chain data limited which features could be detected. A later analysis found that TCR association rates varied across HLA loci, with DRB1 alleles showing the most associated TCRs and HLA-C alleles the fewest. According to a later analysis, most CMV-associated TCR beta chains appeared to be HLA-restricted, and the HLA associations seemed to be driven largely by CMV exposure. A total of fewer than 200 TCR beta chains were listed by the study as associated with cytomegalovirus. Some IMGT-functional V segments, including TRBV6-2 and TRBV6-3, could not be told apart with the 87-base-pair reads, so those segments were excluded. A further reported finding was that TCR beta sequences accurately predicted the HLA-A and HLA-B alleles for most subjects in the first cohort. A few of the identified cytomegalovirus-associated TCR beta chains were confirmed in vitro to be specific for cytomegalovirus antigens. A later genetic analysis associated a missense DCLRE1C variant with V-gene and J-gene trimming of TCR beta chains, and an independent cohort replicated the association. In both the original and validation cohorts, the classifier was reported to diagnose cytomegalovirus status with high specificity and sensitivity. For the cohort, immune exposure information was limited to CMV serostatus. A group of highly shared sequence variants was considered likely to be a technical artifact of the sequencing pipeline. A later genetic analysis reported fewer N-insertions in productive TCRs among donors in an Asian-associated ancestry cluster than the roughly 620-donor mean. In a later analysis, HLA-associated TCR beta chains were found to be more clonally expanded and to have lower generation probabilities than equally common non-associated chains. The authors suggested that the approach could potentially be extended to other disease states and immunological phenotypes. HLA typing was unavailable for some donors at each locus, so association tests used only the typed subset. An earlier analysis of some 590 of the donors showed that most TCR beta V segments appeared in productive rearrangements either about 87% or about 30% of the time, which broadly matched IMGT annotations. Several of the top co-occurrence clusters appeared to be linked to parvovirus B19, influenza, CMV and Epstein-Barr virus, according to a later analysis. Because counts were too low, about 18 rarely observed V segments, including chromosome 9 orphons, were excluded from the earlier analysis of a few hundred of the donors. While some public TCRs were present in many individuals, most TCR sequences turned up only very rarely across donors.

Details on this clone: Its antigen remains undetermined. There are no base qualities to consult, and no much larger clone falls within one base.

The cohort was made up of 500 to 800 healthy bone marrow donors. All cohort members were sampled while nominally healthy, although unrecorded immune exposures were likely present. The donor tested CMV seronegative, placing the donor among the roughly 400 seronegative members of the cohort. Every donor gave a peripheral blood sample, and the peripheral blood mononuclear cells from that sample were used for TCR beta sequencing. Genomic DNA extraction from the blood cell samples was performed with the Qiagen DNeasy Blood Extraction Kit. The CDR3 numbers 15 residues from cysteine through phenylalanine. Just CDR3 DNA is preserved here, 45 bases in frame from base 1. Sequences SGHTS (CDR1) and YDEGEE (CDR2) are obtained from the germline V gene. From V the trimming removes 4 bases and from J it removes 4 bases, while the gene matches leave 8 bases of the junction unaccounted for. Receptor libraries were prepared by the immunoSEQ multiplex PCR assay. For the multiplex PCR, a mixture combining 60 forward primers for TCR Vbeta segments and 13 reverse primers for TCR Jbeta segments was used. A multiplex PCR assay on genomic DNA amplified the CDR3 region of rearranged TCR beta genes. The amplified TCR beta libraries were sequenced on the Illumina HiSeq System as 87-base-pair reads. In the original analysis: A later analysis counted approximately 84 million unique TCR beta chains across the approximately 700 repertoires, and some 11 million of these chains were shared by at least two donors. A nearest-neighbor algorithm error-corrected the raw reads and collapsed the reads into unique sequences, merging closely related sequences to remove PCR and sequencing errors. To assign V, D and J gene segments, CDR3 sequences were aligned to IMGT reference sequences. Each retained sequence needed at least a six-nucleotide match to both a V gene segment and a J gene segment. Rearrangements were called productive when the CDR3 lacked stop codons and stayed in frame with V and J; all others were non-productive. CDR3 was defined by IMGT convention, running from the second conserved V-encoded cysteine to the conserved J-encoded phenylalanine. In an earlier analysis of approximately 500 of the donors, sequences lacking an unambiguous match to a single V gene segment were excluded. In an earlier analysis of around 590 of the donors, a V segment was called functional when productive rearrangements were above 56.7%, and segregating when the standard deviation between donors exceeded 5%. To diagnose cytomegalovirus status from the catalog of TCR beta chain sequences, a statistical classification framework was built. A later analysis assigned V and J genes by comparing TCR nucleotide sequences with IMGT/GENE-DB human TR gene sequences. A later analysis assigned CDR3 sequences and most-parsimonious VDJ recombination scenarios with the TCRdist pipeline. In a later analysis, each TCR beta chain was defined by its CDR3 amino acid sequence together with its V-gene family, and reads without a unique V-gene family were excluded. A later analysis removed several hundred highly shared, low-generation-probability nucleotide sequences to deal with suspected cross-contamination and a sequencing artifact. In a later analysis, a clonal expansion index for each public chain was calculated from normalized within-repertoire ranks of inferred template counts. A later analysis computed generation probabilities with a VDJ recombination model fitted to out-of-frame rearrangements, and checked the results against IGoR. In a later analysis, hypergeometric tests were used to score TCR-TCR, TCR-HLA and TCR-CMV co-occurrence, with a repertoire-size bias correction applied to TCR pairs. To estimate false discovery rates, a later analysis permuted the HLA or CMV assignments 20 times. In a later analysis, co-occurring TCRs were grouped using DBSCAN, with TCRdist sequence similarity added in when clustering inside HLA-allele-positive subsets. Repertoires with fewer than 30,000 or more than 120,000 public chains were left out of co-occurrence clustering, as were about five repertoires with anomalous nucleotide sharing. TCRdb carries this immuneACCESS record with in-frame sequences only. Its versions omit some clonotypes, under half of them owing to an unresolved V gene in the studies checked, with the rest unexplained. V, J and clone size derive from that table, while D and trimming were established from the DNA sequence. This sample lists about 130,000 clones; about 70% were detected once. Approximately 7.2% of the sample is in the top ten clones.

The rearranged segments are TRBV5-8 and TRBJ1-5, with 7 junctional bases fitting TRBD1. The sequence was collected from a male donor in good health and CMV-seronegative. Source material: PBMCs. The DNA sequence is TGTGCCAGCAGCCCACAGGACAGGAGTAATCAGCCCCAGCATTTT. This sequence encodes CASSPQDRSNQPQHF.